Below are 6 T cell receptor beta chains sequenced from a single sample in a study of blood T cell repertoires in COVID-19. TCRdb's copy holds only in-frame clones and misses some; the assay was immunoSEQ multiplex PCR. The sample consists of some 210,000 clones, approximately 90% of them appearing once. The material sequenced was PBMCs or T cells enriched from blood (not recorded which). Receptor source: a man aged 18 to 35 with acute COVID-19.

V usage is TRBV19 and J usage is TRBJ1-1; D unresolved. The CDR3 length is 13 residues. V lost 5 bases and J lost 1, with 8 bases in between. Germline CDR1 is LNHDA and CDR2 is SQIVND (reference sequence). CDR3 in amino acids: CASSSVRNTEAFF. In nucleotides, the CDR3 is TGTGCCAGTAGTTCCGTCAGGAACACTGAAGCTTTCTTT.

The chain links TRBV2 to TRBJ2-7; 9 positions match TRBD1. Germline CDR1 is SNHLY and CDR2 is FYNNEI. The V and J ends lost 6 bases and 5 bases, in that order; junction bases with no gene match: 11. This CDR3 has 15 residues. CDR3 sequence (DNA): TGTGCCAGCAGCATTGACCGGGACAGGGTCGACGAGCAGTACTTC. This translates into CASSIDRDRVDEQYF.

This clone has just one count. This sequence joins TRBV19 and TRBJ2-2, with D hard to call. The germline V gene encodes CDR1 LNHDA and CDR2 SQIVND (reference sequence). Trimming pared 3 bases from V and 5 bases from J, leaving 4 bases between. The CDR3 runs to 12 residues. The CDR3 DNA is TGTGCCAGTAGTATCCCGACCGGGGAGCTGTTTTTT. This encodes CASSIPTGELFF.

V usage is TRBV10-3 and J usage is TRBJ1-4, with 8 bases identical to TRBD1. CDR1 and CDR2 (germline): ENHRY, SYGVKD. CDR3 length: 16 amino acids. Trimming took 0 bases from V and 7 from J; bases not matched to a gene: 7. CDR3: CAISESIQGASEKLFF. CDR3 DNA sequence: TGTGCCATCAGTGAGTCGATTCAGGGGGCCAGTGAAAAACTGTTTTTT.

The chain uses TRBV18 and TRBJ1-1; TRBD1 matches at 10 bases. This CDR3 is built from 15 residues. In germline, CDR1 is KGHSH, CDR2 LQKENI. Trimming took 4 bases from V and 3 from J; bases not matched to a gene: 5. CDR3 in amino acids: CASSRDRGGDTEAFF. In DNA, the CDR3 is TGTGCCAGCTCACGGGACAGGGGAGGCGACACTGAAGCTTTCTTT.

The chain joins TRBV29-1 to TRBJ2-3; weak D call: TRBD2 (5 bases). CDR3 length: 12 residues. Trimming shortened V by 6 bases and J by 8 bases, and 15 bases separated the two germline ends. The germline gives CDR1 SQVTM, CDR2 ANQGSEA. CDR3 in DNA: TGCAGCGTCACTGGACGGAGGCGTACGCAGTATTTT. Translating gives CSVTGRRRTQYF.